A selection of T cell receptor beta chains follows, all from one sample in a study of vaccination effects on CD4 cells after COVID-19. The antigens these receptors bind are not known. Sequencing was performed with immunoSEQ multiplex PCR; in TCRdb, only in-frame clones are kept and a portion is missing. Here the sample spans roughly 50,000 clones, 80% to 85% being singletons. Sequenced here: CD4+ T cells from PBMCs cultured with HCoV-229E spike peptides, sampled before COVID-19 vaccination. The origin of the receptors is a human donor who received a COVID-19 vaccine. The CDR3 runs from the conserved cysteine through the conserved F or W. A D gene is named only where the DNA matches it firmly. Clone size is given for some rows only: seen once, a few or many times, or a class if the clone is expanded.

>15|-|TRBJ1-5|TRBV6-5|-
CASSSLQGVNQPQHF
TGTGCCAGCAGTTCCCTTCAAGGGGTCAATCAGCCCCAGCATTTT
>15|once|TRBJ1-4|TRBV7-2|-
CASSFYLAVNEKLFF
TGTGCCAGCAGCTTTTATTTGGCGGTTAATGAAAAACTGTTTTTT
>14|once|TRBJ1-5|TRBV24-1|-
CATSDLGSLQPQHF
TGTGCCACCAGTGATCTAGGGTCTTTACAGCCCCAGCATTTT
>12|few|TRBJ2-3|TRBV18|-
CASSPRGDTQYF
TGTGCCAGCTCACCCCGGGGCGATACGCAGTATTTT
>14|-|TRBJ2-2|TRBV10-2|-
CATTLGPGTGELFF
TGCGCCACCACCCTTGGTCCCGGCACCGGGGAGCTGTTTTTT
>15|few|TRBJ1-5|TRBV4-1|TRBD1
CASSQDGQGVQPQHF
TGCGCCAGCAGCCAAGACGGACAGGGTGTTCAGCCCCAGCATTTT
>18|-|TRBJ2-3|TRBV14|TRBD2
CASSGDKLLAGRTDTQYF
TGTGCCAGCAGCGGGGACAAACTACTAGCGGGGCGCACAGATACGCAGTATTTT
>16|-|TRBJ1-6|TRBV7-3|TRBD1
CASSAPGQGDRSPLHF
TGTGCCAGCAGCGCGCCGGGACAGGGGGATCGTTCACCCCTCCACTTT
>15|-|TRBJ2-1|TRBV4-3|TRBD2
CASSQDSGGPDEQFF
TGCGCCAGCAGCCAAGATTCGGGGGGGCCTGATGAGCAGTTCTTC
>16|-|TRBJ2-2|TRBV30|TRBD1
CAWIPPGQGFTGELFF
TGTGCCTGGATCCCTCCGGGACAGGGTTTTACCGGGGAGCTGTTTTTT
>13|once|TRBJ2-5|TRBV18|-
CASSNTGTETQYF
TGTGCCAGCTCAAATACGGGAACAGAGACCCAGTACTTC
>16|-|TRBJ1-6|TRBV9|-
CASSVAAGTEDSPLHF
TGTGCCAGCAGCGTAGCTGCGGGGACCGAGGATTCACCCCTCCACTTT
>14|-|TRBJ2-3|TRBV9|-
CASSYTGSTDTQYF
TGTGCCAGCAGCTACACAGGGAGCACAGATACGCAGTATTTT
>16|-|TRBJ1-1|TRBV5-1|-
CASSLGVGGMNTEAFF
TGCGCCAGCAGCTTGGGTGTCGGGGGAATGAACACTGAAGCTTTCTTT
>18|-|TRBJ1-1|TRBV3-1/TRBV3-2|-
CASSPLGPRNLMNTEAFF
TGTGCCAGCAGCCCCCTTGGACCGAGAAACCTGATGAACACTGAAGCTTTCTTT
>17|-|TRBJ1-4|TRBV19|-
CASSIAFGLATNEKLFF
TGTGCCAGTAGTATAGCTTTTGGACTCGCAACTAATGAAAAACTGTTTTTT
>15|-|TRBJ1-1|TRBV3-1/TRBV3-2|TRBD1
CASSQQGAGGTEAFF
TGTGCCAGCAGCCAACAGGGAGCAGGGGGGACTGAAGCTTTCTTT
>15|-|TRBJ2-3|TRBV20-1|-
CSASKAGATSRTQYF
TGCAGTGCTAGTAAGGCGGGGGCCACGTCCCGTACGCAGTATTTT
>16|few|TRBJ1-5|TRBV28|TRBD1
CASSSTGAGSNQPQHF
TGTGCCAGCAGTTCGACAGGGGCAGGGAGCAATCAGCCCCAGCATTTT
>12|-|TRBJ2-1|TRBV5-1|TRBD1
CASSWTGTGQFF
TGCGCCAGCAGCTGGACCGGGACAGGGCAGTTCTTC
>13|-|TRBJ2-5|TRBV5-1|-
CASRLAGGETQYF
TGCGCCAGCAGACTAGCCGGAGGAGAGACCCAGTACTTC
>13|-|TRBJ1-2|TRBV19|TRBD1
CASSITGGYGYTF
TGTGCCAGTAGTATAACAGGGGGCTATGGCTACACCTTC
>16|-|TRBJ1-5|TRBV7-8|-
CASSLARYRDNQPQHF
TGTGCCAGCAGCTTAGCGCGTTATAGGGACAATCAGCCCCAGCATTTT
>18|-|TRBJ2-1|TRBV3-1/TRBV3-2|TRBD2
CASSQEIRTSGGYNEQFF
TGTGCCAGCAGCCAAGAGATCAGGACTAGCGGGGGGTACAATGAGCAGTTCTTC
>15|-|TRBJ1-6|TRBV27|TRBD1
CASSPSTGLNSPLHF
TGTGCCAGCAGTCCGTCGACAGGGCTTAATTCACCCCTCCACTTT
>17|-|TRBJ1-5|TRBV4-2|-
CASSQERNTYSNQPQHF
TGTGCCAGCAGCCAAGAAAGGAACACATATAGCAATCAGCCCCAGCATTTT
>15|-|TRBJ1-5|TRBV27|TRBD1
CASSAGQGSNQPQHF
TGTGCCAGCAGTGCGGGACAGGGGAGCAATCAGCCCCAGCATTTT
>15|-|TRBJ1-2|TRBV29-1|TRBD1
CSVWGMGQGIPGYTF
TGCAGCGTTTGGGGTATGGGACAGGGTATTCCTGGCTACACCTTC
>13|-|TRBJ2-5|TRBV14|-
CASSQWIAETQYF
TGTGCCAGCAGCCAATGGATAGCGGAGACCCAGTACTTC
>14|once|TRBJ2-1|TRBV2|-
CASSGRTALSEQFF
TGTGCCAGCAGTGGGCGGACAGCTCTTTCTGAGCAGTTCTTC
>14|-|TRBJ2-3|TRBV5-1|TRBD1
CASSGQGAMDTQYF
TGCGCCAGCAGCGGACAGGGGGCGATGGATACGCAGTATTTT